This record looks at one T cell receptor beta chain sequence and its context. No antigen is known for it. The time point here: week 11, during vaccination. Every single dose of the vaccine, 300 ug of mutant IDH1 20-mer peptide, came with topical imiquimod. Losses at the gene ends were 7 bases for V and 6 bases for J; bases not matched to a gene: 10. Per the germline V gene, CDR1 is SQVTM and CDR2 is ANQGSEA. The CDR3 runs 13 residues. The sample is drawn from a study of a mutant IDH1 vaccine in newly diagnosed glioma. Study background: Vaccines were first given 4-6 weeks after radiotherapy alone, or with temozolomide cycles. Pretreatment consisted of radiotherapy, temozolomide, or both, with most receiving both.

Findings and caveats of the study: Changes to the top peripheral T cell clonotypes appeared unrelated to pseudoprogression. Of the patients, around 93% had vaccine-induced immune responses.

Generated by immunoSEQ multiplex PCR, the TCRdb table keeps only in-frame clones and is missing some. The sample holds tens of thousands of clones, roughly nine tenths seen once. The receptor's source is a woman aged 40 to 50 with glioma. The source was PBMCs, collected from a glioma patient whose treatment included an IDH1 peptide vaccine. J is TRBJ1-2 and V is TRBV29-1; 8 positions match TRBD1. The CDR3 region is CSADGQGRDGYTF. The CDR3 DNA reads TGCAGCGCGGATGGACAGGGTCGAGATGGCTACACCTTC.